Each of the 21 T cell receptor beta chains below was sequenced from the same sample in a study of vaccination effects on CD4 cells after COVID-19. Sequencing used immunoSEQ multiplex PCR; TCRdb keeps in-frame clones, though not all of them. The repertoire has about 46,000 clones, over 60% of them found once; the top ten carry approximately 16%. These receptors have no identified antigens. Antigen-specific CD4+ T cell clonotypes were called by their expansion after viral peptide-pool culture in ViraFEST. After around ten days in culture, the CD4+ T cells were isolated. Two-dose vaccination with either BNT162b2 or mRNA-1273 was given to the participants. Source: CD4+ T cells from PBMCs cultured with HCoV-OC43 spike peptides, taken after COVID-19 vaccination. Sample subset: HCoV-OC43 spike overlapping peptide pool stimulation. Receptors were obtained from a human donor who received a COVID-19 vaccine.

This sequence joins TRBV5-6 and TRBJ2-5, with 8 nucleotides matching TRBD2. Germline trimming cut 3 bases from V and 4 bases from J; bases unmatched to any gene: 8. Germline V gene lookup returns CDR1 SGHDT and CDR2 YYEEEE. The CDR3 has 15 amino acids. The CDR3 region is CASSSGGGPGETQYF. The CDR3 DNA reads as TGTGCCAGCAGCTCGGGAGGGGGGCCCGGAGAGACCCAGTACTTC.

The chain combines TRBV7-9 with TRBJ2-5; D is perhaps TRBD2 (5 bases). V lost 1 base and J lost 5, with 17 bases in between. This CDR3 comprises 16 residues. CDR1 is SEHNR, CDR2 FQNEAQ, per germline (reference sequence). The CDR3 region is CASSLERAVDGETQYF. CDR3 in DNA: TGTGCCAGCAGCTTAGAGAGAGCGGTCGACGGGGAGACCCAGTACTTC.

In its sample, this clone was seen a few times. V is TRBV10-2 and J is TRBJ2-1; D perhaps matches TRBD1 (5 bases). The V gene lost 3 bases and the J gene lost 3 bases, with 9 bases spanning the gap. The CDR3 consists of 14 residues. Germline lookup yields CDR1 WSHSY and CDR2 SAAADI. The CDR3 DNA reads as TGCGCCAGCAGTGACTGGGGCGTCTACAATGAGCAGTTCTTC. Residues: CASSDWGVYNEQFF.

In this sample, this clone turned up a few times. The V gene is TRBV7-9, the J gene TRBJ2-2, with D maybe TRBD2 (6 bases). CDR1 and CDR2 from the germline V gene are SEHNR and FQNEAQ (reference sequence). V was clipped by 1 base and J by 0 bases, with 9 bases between them. The CDR3 spans 16 residues. The DNA of the CDR3 is TGTGCCAGCAGCTTAGGCGCGGGGACGAACACCGGGGAGCTGTTTTTT. Amino acid sequence: CASSLGAGTNTGELFF. The full variable domain, completed using reference TRBV7-9 and TRBJ2-2, is DTGVSQNPRHKITKRGQNVTFRCDPISEHNRLYWYRQTLGQGPEFLTYFQNEAQLEKSRLLSDRFSAERPKGSFSTLEIQRTEQGDSAMYLCASSLGAGTNTGELFFGEGSRLTVL.

This chain links TRBV24-1 with TRBJ2-1; 8 bases match TRBD1. Trimming removed 2 bases from V and 5 bases from J; junction bases left unmatched: 7. This CDR3 has 16 residues. CDR1 is KGHDR and CDR2 is SFDVKD in the germline V gene. The CDR3 DNA reads TGTGCCACCAGTGATTCGGCGGGACAGGCCCACAATGAGCAGTTCTTC. Its translation: CATSDSAGQAHNEQFF.

The CDR3 nucleotides are TGTGCCAGCAGTTACTCAGGCGGCACTGAAGCTTTCTTT. Residues: CASSYSGGTEAFF. The J gene is TRBJ1-1, the V gene TRBV6-5; D is ambiguous. V was clipped by 0 bases and J by 4 bases, with 6 bases between them. The CDR3 totals 13 residues. Germline CDR1 and CDR2: MNHEY and SVGAGI.

The V call is TRBV30, the J call TRBJ1-6; TRBD1 is a possible D gene (5 bases). Per the germline V gene, CDR1 is GTSNPN and CDR2 is SVGIG (reference sequence). The V end was cut by 8 bases, the J end by 7 bases, with 15 bases between. The CDR3 covers 13 residues. CDR3 sequence: CAGTPGGNSPLHF. DNA for the CDR3: TGTGCCGGGACTCCGGGCGGAAATTCACCCCTCCACTTT. The full variable domain, completed using reference TRBV30 and TRBJ1-6, is SQTIHQWPATLVQPVGSPLSLECTVEGTSNPNLYWYRQAAGRGLQLLFYSVGIGQISSEVPQNLSASRPQDRQFILSSKKLLLSDSGFYLCAGTPGGNSPLHFGNGTRLTVT.

The chain is built from TRBV7-2 and TRBJ1-2; a weak D match, TRBD1 (6 bases). The CDR3 is 15 amino acids. Deletions cut 6 bases from V and 2 bases from J, with 16 bases between. Germline V lookup: CDR1 SGHTA, CDR2 FQGNSA. CDR3 sequence: CASRPGGSTNYGYTF. The DNA for the CDR3 is TGTGCCAGCAGGCCGGGGGGCTCGACGAACTATGGCTACACCTTC.

V and J are TRBV6-6 and TRBJ1-3, with D unclear. Germline V gene lookup returns CDR1 MNHNY and CDR2 SVGAGI (reference sequence). This CDR3 has 13 residues. Trimming removed 6 bases at V and 1 base at J, with 7 bases between. The CDR3 loop is CASRFTSGNTIYF. CDR3 nucleotide sequence: TGTGCCAGCAGGTTCACATCTGGAAACACCATATATTTT.

This clone was picked up one time. In nucleotides, the CDR3 is TGTGCCAGCAGCTTAGTAGGGGGAGCCTACGAGCAGTACTTC. It encodes CASSLVGGAYEQYF. The chain combines TRBV7-2 with TRBJ2-7; possible D gene TRBD1, 6 bases. This CDR3 spans 14 amino acids. From germline, CDR1 is SGHTA and CDR2 FQGNSA. Trimming removed 1 base from V and 2 bases from J, with 9 bases in between.

The rearrangement links TRBV9 to TRBJ2-2; D not certain. Trimming pared 1 base from V and 2 bases from J, leaving 9 bases between. In germline, CDR1 is SGDLS, CDR2 YYNGEE. There are 15 residues in the CDR3. CDR3 DNA sequence: TGTGCCAGCAGCGTATCAACAGTAAACACCGGGGAGCTGTTTTTT. Protein sequence: CASSVSTVNTGELFF.

This clone was seen a single time. The chain employs TRBV10-1 and TRBJ1-1, with D perhaps matching TRBD1 (6 bases). Germline CDR1 and CDR2: WNHNN and SYGVQD (reference sequence). V was pared by 6 bases and J by 4 bases, with 18 bases between. This CDR3 contains 15 residues. CDR3 nucleotides: TGCGCCAGCAGCCCAGGGGAATCAGGGGTCACTGAAGCTTTCTTT. Protein sequence: CASSPGESGVTEAFF.

V is TRBV12-3 or TRBV12-4 and J is TRBJ1-2; D remains unclear. The CDR3 length is 11 residues. Trimming took off 10 bases at V and 12 bases at J, with 18 bases between the two ends. Here the CDR3 reads CATSQFGRHTF. The CDR3 bases are TGTGCCACTTCCCAGTTCGGGCGCCACACCTTC.

The chain couples TRBV12-3 or TRBV12-4 to TRBJ2-3; the D is unclear. The CDR3 has 12 residues. V lost 2 bases and J 2 bases, leaving 2 bases between the germline ends. For the CDR3, the DNA is TGTGCCAGCAGTTTAATCACAGATACGCAGTATTTT. This sequence encodes CASSLITDTQYF.

J is TRBJ1-1 and V is TRBV30; D is unclear. CDR1 and CDR2 (germline): GTSNPN, SVGIG (reference sequence). Deletions cut 0 bases from V and 0 bases from J, with 5 bases between. The CDR3 extends over 13 amino acids. CDR3 nucleotide sequence: TGTGCCTGGAGTGTGGCCATGAACACTGAAGCTTTCTTT. Amino acid sequence: CAWSVAMNTEAFF.

The rearrangement joins TRBV7-8 to TRBJ1-2, with a tentative D call TRBD1 (5 bases). The V gene lost 1 base and the J gene lost 0 bases, with 9 bases spanning the gap. The CDR3 has 15 residues. Per the germline V gene, CDR1 is SGHVS and CDR2 is FQNEAQ. The CDR3 here is CASSLEGRANYGYTF. Here the CDR3 DNA reads TGTGCCAGCAGCTTAGAAGGCAGGGCTAACTATGGCTACACCTTC.

There are a few counts of this clone. This rearrangement joins TRBV6-6 to TRBJ2-3; D is undetermined. Trimming cost V 7 bases and J 3 bases, with 11 bases left between them. CDR1 MNHNY and CDR2 SVGAGI come from the germline V gene (reference sequence). The CDR3 is 13 residues long. The CDR3 is CASTPPGTDTQYF. Here the CDR3 DNA reads TGTGCCAGCACCCCCCCTGGGACAGATACGCAGTATTTT.

The V and J genes are TRBV7-2 and TRBJ1-6, with D maybe TRBD1 (6 bases). CDR3 size: 18 residues. In germline, CDR1 is SGHTA, CDR2 FQGNSA. V shed 1 base and J shed 7 bases, with 20 bases lying between them. Here the CDR3 reads CASSLVLSVGTLNSPLHF. The CDR3 DNA reads as TGTGCCAGCAGCTTAGTGCTTTCTGTAGGGACACTCAATTCACCCCTCCACTTT.

The chain combines TRBV2 with TRBJ2-5, with 7 bases aligning to TRBD1. V gave up 5 bases and J gave up 5 bases; unmatched junction bases: 5. Germline V gives CDR1 SNHLY, CDR2 FYNNEI. CDR3 length: 13 amino acids. The CDR3 loop reads CASSKDRAETQYF. For the CDR3, the DNA is TGTGCCAGCAGTAAAGACAGGGCGGAGACCCAGTACTTC. Variable domain in full (rest from reference TRBV2 and TRBJ2-5): EPEVTQTPSHQVTQMGQEVILRCVPISNHLYFYWYRQILGQKVEFLVSFYNNEISEKSEIFDDQFSVERPDGSNFTLKIRSTKLEDSAMYFCASSKDRAETQYFGPGTRLLVL.

This sequence joins TRBV7-9 and TRBJ1-4, with 7 bases lining up with TRBD1. This CDR3 has 16 amino acids. V lost 5 bases, J lost 4 bases, and 10 bases stayed unmatched. CDR1 and CDR2 (germline): SEHNR, FQNEAQ (reference sequence). The DNA for the CDR3 is TGTGCCAGCAGCCTAGGCAGGACAGGTCATAATGAAAAACTGTTTTTT. Protein: CASSLGRTGHNEKLFF.

This clone was observed a few times. This chain links TRBV2 with TRBJ1-6, with unresolved D. Germline V lookup: CDR1 SNHLY, CDR2 FYNNEI. The length of the CDR3 is 14 residues. Between the trimmed V and J ends, which lost 8 bases and 7 bases, there was a span of 15 bases. The CDR3 reads CASGRTVLNSPLHF. In nucleotides, the CDR3 is TGTGCCAGCGGGCGGACGGTTCTCAATTCACCCCTCCACTTT.